This TCR beta chain stems from a study of shared clonotypes between healthy human individuals. A CD45RA+ naive subset and a CD45RA-negative memory subset were split from CD4+ cells. To note about this clone: Its antigen is not identified.

Study results and limitations: Even with large depth, rarefaction showed that sorted-subset sequencing was incomplete. The study found 4.5% to 6% of naive CD4 clonotypes shared across a handful of donors.

Genomic DNA per cell subset filled all wells of several immunoSEQ plates. Assay: immunoSEQ multiplex PCR; the TCRdb copy retains only in-frame clones and omits some. The sample has roughly 2.2 million clones, 85% to 95% seen once. The germline gives CDR1 SGHTA, CDR2 FQGTGA. CDR3 length equals 15 residues. V shed 0 bases, J shed 5 bases, and the junction held 2 bases outside the gene matches. This clonotype was obtained from a man between 18 and 35 years old in good health. Some clones in this sample may be carry-over from other donors' samples. The genes are TRBV7-3 and TRBJ2-1; TRBD2 matches at 9 bases. Sequenced input: naive CD4+ T cells from PBMCs. This sample's subset: CD45RA+ positively selected. The CDR3, as DNA: TGTGCCAGCAGCTTAACTAGCGGGGGACACAATGAGCAGTTCTTC. It specifies CASSLTSGGHNEQFF.